The 2 T cell receptor beta chains given below trace back to one sample, sequenced in a study of shared clonotypes between healthy human individuals (dated by TCRdb to between 2020 and 2021). Libraries were built with the immunoSEQ multiplex PCR assay. Held by TCRdb, this immuneACCESS table contains in-frame sequences only and omits some clones. Under half of the omission traces to an unresolved V gene where checked; the cause of the rest is unknown. For this sample the table gives 2 million to 3 million clones, of which under 95% were detected only once. Jointly, the top ten make up about 0.38% of the sample. The specimen was naive CD4+ T cells from PBMCs. This specimen's cell subset or site label, interpreted: CD45RA+ positively selected. Receptors originate from a man between 18 and 35 years old in good health. Some clones in this sample may be carry-over from other donors' samples.

The chain employs TRBV7-9 and TRBJ2-1; 11 nucleotides align to TRBD1. V was pared by 7 bases and J by 7 bases, with 9 bases of the junction left unmatched. The CDR3 has 15 residues. Germline CDR1 reads SEHNR; CDR2 reads FQNEAQ (reference sequence). In DNA form, the CDR3 reads TGTGCCAGCAAGCCGAGGACAGGGGGCGGGAATGAGCAGTTCTTC. The encoded protein is CASKPRTGGGNEQFF.

The chain recombines TRBV28 with TRBJ2-7, with 7 bases matching TRBD1. V lost 6 bases to trimming and J lost 3 bases; unmatched junction nucleotides: 8. The CDR3 is 14 amino acids. Germline CDR1 reads MDHEN; CDR2 reads SYDVKM. The CDR3 spells CASSPGGSFYEQYF. Here the CDR3 DNA reads TGTGCCAGCAGCCCAGGGGGTTCGTTCTACGAGCAGTACTTC.